This section outlines one T cell receptor beta chain sequence together with its context. No antigen is known for it. The method was immunoSEQ multiplex PCR; TCRdb's version includes in-frame clones alone and lacks a portion of them. The sample records under 55,000 clones, around 81% being singletons. The CDR3 loop spans 14 amino acids. The germline CDR1 and CDR2 sequences are SGHTS and YDEGEE. V lost 2 bases, J lost 7 bases, and 3 bases stayed unmatched. The sample comes from a study of T cells in localized non-small cell lung cancer. Study results and caveats: Exceeding tumor, uninvolved adjacent lung had the highest T cell clonality.

The rearrangement joins TRBV5-8 to TRBJ1-4; 9 bases map to TRBD1. Sample: PBMCs, taken before any cancer treatment. The TCR sequence derives from a woman aged 40-75 years with stage II lung adenocarcinoma. CDR3 sequence reads: CASSFGQGSEKLFF. As DNA, the CDR3 is TGTGCCAGCAGCTTCGGACAGGGGAGTGAAAAACTGTTTTTT.